Following are 2 T cell receptor beta chains from one sample sequenced in a study of radiotherapy plus CTLA-4 blockade in lung cancer (dated by TCRdb to the late 2010s). Libraries were prepared through the immunoSEQ multiplex PCR assay. TCRdb retrieved this table from immuneACCESS and kept in-frame rearrangements only. Not all clones are present; in checked studies, unresolved V genes account for under half, and no reason is known for the remainder. The sample yields tens of thousands of clones; 84% were counted once. The ten top clones hold about 5% of the sample. The starting material was peripheral blood, obtained from a patient treated with radiotherapy plus ipilimumab. These receptors came from a human donor with non-small cell lung cancer whose response to radiotherapy plus ipilimumab could not be evaluated.

The rearrangement joins TRBV19 to TRBJ1-2, with D hard to call. The CDR3 runs to 14 residues. Trimming cost V 3 bases and J 8 bases, with 16 bases left between them. From germline, CDR1 is LNHDA and CDR2 SQIVND (reference sequence). The CDR3 loop reads CASSMMRQASGYTF. In nucleotides, the CDR3 is TGTGCCAGTAGTATGATGCGCCAGGCCTCCGGCTACACCTTC.

The rearrangement joins TRBV4-1 to TRBJ1-4; 11 nucleotides match TRBD1. From germline, CDR1 is MGHRA and CDR2 YSYEKL. The CDR3 runs to 15 residues. Trimming at V came to 1 base and at J to 5 bases, leaving 0 bases not matched to a gene. The CDR3 DNA reads as TGCGCCAGCAGCCAAGGGACAGGGGGCAATGAAAAACTGTTTTTT. Residues: CASSQGTGGNEKLFF.